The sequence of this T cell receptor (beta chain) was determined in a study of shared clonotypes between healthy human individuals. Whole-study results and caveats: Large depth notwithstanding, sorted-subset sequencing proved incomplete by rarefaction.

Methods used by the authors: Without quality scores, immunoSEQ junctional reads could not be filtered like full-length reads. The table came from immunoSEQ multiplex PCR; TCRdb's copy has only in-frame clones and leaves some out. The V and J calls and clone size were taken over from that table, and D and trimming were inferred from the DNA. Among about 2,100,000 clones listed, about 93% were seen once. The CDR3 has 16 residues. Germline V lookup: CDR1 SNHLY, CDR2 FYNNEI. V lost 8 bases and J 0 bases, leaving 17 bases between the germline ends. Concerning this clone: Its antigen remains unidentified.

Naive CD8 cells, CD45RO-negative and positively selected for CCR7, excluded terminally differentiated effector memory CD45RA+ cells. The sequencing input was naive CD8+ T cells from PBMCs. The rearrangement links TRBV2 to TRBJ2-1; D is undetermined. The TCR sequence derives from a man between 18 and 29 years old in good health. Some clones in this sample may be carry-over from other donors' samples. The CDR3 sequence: CASLSGDSSSYNEQFF. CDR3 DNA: TGTGCCAGCCTTAGTGGGGATAGTAGCTCCTACAATGAGCAGTTCTTC.